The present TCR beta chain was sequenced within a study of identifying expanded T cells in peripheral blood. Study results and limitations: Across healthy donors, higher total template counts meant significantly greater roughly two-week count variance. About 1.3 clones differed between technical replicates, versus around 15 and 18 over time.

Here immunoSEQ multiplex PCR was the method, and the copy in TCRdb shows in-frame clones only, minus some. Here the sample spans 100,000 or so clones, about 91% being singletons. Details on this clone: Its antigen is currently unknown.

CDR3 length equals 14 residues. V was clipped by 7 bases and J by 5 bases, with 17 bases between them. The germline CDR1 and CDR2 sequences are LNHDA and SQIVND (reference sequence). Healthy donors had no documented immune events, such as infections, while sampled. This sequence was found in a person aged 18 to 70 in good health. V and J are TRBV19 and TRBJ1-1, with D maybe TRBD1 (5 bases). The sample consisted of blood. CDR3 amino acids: CASKILDGGTEAFF. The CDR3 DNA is TGTGCCAGTAAGATCCTGGACGGGGGGACTGAAGCTTTCTTT.